This section outlines one T cell receptor (beta chain) sequence together with its context. V shed 1 base and J 5 bases; nucleotides not matched to a gene: 12. Germline V lookup: CDR1 MGHRA, CDR2 YSYEKL. The CDR3 is made up of 17 amino acids. The data originate from a study of patients and donors after allogeneic stem cell transplantation. TCRdb called the RT-PCR reads again in MiXCR, with one record for every CDR3 protein. The sample has approximately 410,000 distinct CDR3 sequences, 16% seen once. This chain connects TRBV4-1 to TRBJ2-7; 9 bases agree with TRBD1. The specimen sequenced was blood, either unsorted or a sorted T cell fraction (not recorded which). The source is a human donor who was either an allogeneic HSCT recipient or a stem cell or donor lymphocyte infusion donor (not recorded which). It is not recorded whose cells these are; they may come from a transplant donor. The CDR3, as DNA: TGCGCCAGCAGCCAAGTGGACAGGGGTTGGGTTGGGGACGAGCAGTACTTC. The encoded protein is CASSQVDRGWVGDEQYF.